This T cell receptor (beta chain) was sequenced during a study of T cells in Graves' hyperthyroidism and ophthalmopathy. V was cut by 8 bases and J by 4 bases, with 16 bases left in between. This CDR3 region has 13 residues. Per the germline V gene, CDR1 is SQVTM and CDR2 is ANQGSEA. It was considered stable Graves' hyperthyroidism when ophthalmopathy did not progress within 18 months. Subjects aged 18 to 65 presented with newly diagnosed hyperthyroidism of less than 2 months' duration. PBMCs were collected from an approximately 10 ml volume of fresh peripheral blood. As to this clonotype: Its specificity is not known.

Overall study results and limits: Researchers report that a 13 V-J model separated ophthalmopathy from stable hyperthyroidism.

Amplification yielded TCR beta CDR3 regions, with RNA transcripts as the source. The HTBI primer set was used in a first-round RT-PCR of the TCR CDR3. TCRdb fed the multiplex PCR reads into MiXCR, producing one record per CDR3 protein. The sample yields about 840,000 distinct CDR3 sequences, 38% seen once. The source is a man younger than 35 with Graves' hyperthyroidism. V is TRBV29-1 and J is TRBJ2-3, with D perhaps TRBD1 or TRBD2 (5 bases each). The sequencing input was blood. The CDR3 nucleotides read TGCAGCTTCCTGGCAGGGAGCGCAGATACGCAGTATTTT. It codes for CSFLAGSADTQYF.